Given below is one T cell receptor (beta chain) in context. The antigen is unknown. The PCR used 60 Vbeta and 13 Jbeta primers. Assay: immunoSEQ multiplex PCR; the TCRdb copy retains only in-frame clones and omits some. Here the sample spans fewer than 150,000 clones, about 76% being singletons. These data belong to a study of cytomegalovirus exposure and HLA in healthy donors. Study-level findings and limits: Cytomegalovirus association was listed for about 160 TCR beta chains.

The trim removed 10 bases at V and 3 bases at J, leaving 5 bases unmatched. Germline assignment: CDR1 MNHNY and CDR2 SVGAGI (reference sequence). The CDR3 is 13 amino acids. Input material: PBMCs. The TCR originated in a man aged 18 to 35 in good health and CMV-seronegative. V is TRBV6-6 and J is TRBJ1-4, with TRBD1 identical over 7 bases. Written as DNA, the CDR3 is TGTGCCAACTCCGGGACAGCTAATGAAAAACTGTTTTTT. Translation: CANSGTANEKLFF.